This section outlines one T cell receptor beta chain sequence together with its context. Its target is unknown. The sample originates from a study of cytomegalovirus exposure and HLA in healthy donors. Notes on the study in general: Productive rates of about 87% or about 30% were seen for most TCR beta V segments in an earlier analysis. Specific recognition of CMV antigens was confirmed in vitro for three chains (all CMV-associated).

Primers: 60 Vbeta forward and 13 Jbeta reverse. Repertoires were generated with immunoSEQ multiplex PCR, while TCRdb's copy carries only in-frame clones and drops some. Here the sample spans about 180,000 clones, 77% being singletons. This TCR derives from a woman aged 55-75 years in good health and CMV-seropositive. Material for sequencing was PBMCs.

CDR3 in amino acids: CASSGQPSNTGELFF. The CDR3 DNA follows: TGCGCCAGCAGCGGTCAACCGAGCAACACCGGGGAGCTGTTTTTT. The chain has TRBV5-1 and TRBJ2-2; D not resolved. Trimming cost V 4 bases and J 2 bases, with 12 bases left between them. Looked up from germline, CDR1 is SGHRS and CDR2 is YFSETQ. The CDR3 extends over 15 amino acids.